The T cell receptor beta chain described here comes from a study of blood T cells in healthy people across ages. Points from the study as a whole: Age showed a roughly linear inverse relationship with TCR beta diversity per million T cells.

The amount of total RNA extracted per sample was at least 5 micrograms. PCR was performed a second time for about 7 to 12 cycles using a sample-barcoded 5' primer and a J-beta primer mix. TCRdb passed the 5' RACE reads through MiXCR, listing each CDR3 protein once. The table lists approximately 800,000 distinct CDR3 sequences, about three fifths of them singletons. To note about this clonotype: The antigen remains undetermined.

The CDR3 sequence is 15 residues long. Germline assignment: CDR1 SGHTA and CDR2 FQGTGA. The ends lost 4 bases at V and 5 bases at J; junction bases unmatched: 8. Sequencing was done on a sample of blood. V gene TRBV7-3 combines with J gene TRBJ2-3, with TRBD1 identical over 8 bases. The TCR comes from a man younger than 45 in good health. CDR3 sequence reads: CASSSSRGRRDTQYF. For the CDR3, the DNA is TGTGCCAGCAGCTCTTCCAGGGGGCGAAGAGATACGCAGTATTTT.